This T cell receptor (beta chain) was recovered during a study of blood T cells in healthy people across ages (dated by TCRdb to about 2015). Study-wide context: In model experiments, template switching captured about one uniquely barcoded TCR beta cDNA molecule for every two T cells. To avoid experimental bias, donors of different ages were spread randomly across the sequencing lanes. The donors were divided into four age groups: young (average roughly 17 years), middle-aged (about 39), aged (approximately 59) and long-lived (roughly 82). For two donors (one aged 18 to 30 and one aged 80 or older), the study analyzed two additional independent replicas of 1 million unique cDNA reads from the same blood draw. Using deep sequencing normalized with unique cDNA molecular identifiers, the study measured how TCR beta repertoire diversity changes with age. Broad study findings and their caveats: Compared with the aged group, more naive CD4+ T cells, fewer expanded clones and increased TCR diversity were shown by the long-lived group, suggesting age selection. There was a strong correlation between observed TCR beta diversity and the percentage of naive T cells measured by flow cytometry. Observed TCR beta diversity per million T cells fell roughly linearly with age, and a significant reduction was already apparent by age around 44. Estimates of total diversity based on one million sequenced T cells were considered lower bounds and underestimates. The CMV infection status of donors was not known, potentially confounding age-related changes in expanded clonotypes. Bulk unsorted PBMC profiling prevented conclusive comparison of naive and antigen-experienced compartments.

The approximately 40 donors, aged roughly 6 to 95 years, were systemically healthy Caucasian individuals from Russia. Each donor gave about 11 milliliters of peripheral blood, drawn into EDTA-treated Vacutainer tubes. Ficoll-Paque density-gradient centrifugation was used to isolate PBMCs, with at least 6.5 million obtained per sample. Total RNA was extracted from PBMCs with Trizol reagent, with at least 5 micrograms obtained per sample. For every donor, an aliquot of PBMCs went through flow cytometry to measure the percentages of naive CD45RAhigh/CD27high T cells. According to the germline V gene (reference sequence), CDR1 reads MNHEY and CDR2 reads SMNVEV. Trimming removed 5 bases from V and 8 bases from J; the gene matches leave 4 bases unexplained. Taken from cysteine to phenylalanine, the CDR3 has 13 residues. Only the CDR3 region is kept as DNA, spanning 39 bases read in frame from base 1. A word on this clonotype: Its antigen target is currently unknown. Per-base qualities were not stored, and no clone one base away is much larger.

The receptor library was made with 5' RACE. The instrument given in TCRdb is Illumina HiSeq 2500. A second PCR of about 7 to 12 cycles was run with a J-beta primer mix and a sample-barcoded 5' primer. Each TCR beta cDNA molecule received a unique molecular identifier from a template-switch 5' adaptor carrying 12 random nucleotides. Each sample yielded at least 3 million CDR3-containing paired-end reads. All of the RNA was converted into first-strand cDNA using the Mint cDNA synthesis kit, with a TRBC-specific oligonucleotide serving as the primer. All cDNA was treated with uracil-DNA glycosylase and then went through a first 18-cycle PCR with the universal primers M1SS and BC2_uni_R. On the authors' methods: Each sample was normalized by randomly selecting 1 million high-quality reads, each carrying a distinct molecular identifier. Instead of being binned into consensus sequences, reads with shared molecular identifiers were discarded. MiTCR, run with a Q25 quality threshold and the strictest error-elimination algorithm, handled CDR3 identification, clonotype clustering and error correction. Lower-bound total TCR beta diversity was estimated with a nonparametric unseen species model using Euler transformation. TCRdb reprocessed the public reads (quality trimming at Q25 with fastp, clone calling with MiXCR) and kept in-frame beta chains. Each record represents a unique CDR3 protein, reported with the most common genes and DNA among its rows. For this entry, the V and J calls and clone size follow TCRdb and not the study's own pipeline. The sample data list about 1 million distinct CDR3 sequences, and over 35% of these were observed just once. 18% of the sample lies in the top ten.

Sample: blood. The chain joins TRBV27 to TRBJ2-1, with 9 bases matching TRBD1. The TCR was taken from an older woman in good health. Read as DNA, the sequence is TGTGCCAGCAGTAAACAGGGGGCGGATGAGCAGTTCTTC. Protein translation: CASSKQGADEQFF.